This TCR beta chain was retrieved from a study of shared clonotypes between healthy human individuals. The junction had 5 bases not matched to a gene; V was cut back by 2 bases and J by 1 base. CDR3 length: 16 amino acids. Per the germline V gene, CDR1 is KGHSH and CDR2 is LQKENI. Sequenced by immunoSEQ multiplex PCR; TCRdb stores in-frame clones only, minus some. This table has over a million clones, roughly 96% appearing once. The TCR was taken from a man aged 25-45 years in good health. This sequence joins TRBV18 and TRBJ2-7, with TRBD2 matching 10 bases. The specimen sequenced was naive CD4+ T cells sorted from blood. Noted subset: CD45RA+ positively selected. Here the CDR3 DNA reads TGTGCCAGCTCACCAATCCGGACTAGCGGATCCTACGAGCAGTACTTC. Amino acid sequence: CASSPIRTSGSYEQYF.